These 17 T cell receptor beta chains originate from one sample sequenced in a study of pediatric ulcerative colitis. Some clones are missing from TCRdb's copy, which holds only in-frame ones; the method was immunoSEQ multiplex PCR. Among about 60,000 clones listed, 75% to 90% were seen once. The sequenced sample was blood. Receptors originate from a boy between 10 and 17 years old who was a control in a study of pediatric ulcerative colitis.

The chain joins TRBV6-5 to TRBJ1-4, with TRBD1 matching over 7 bases. CDR1 and CDR2 (germline): MNHEY, SVGAGI. The CDR3 has 13 amino acids. V lost 11 bases, J lost 3 bases, and 6 bases stayed unmatched. CDR3 nucleotide sequence: TGTGCCCCCCTAGGGACAGCTAATGAAAAACTGTTTTTT. Its translation: CAPLGTANEKLFF.

The chain links TRBV28 to TRBJ1-5; 10 nucleotides line up with TRBD1. The length of the CDR3 is 14 residues. Germline CDR1 is MDHEN and CDR2 is SYDVKM. The V segment lost 5 bases and the J segment 7 bases; nucleotides outside the gene matches: 5. CDR3 region: CASSKTGGGQPQHF. DNA for the CDR3: TGTGCCAGCAGTAAGACAGGGGGCGGGCAGCCCCAGCATTTT.

The rearrangement joins TRBV6-4 to TRBJ2-3, with 12 bases aligning to TRBD1. After removal of 2 bases from V and 4 bases from J, the junction contained 1 base not matched to a gene. Germline loops: CDR1 MRHNA, CDR2 SNTAGT. The CDR3 covers 15 residues. Written as DNA, the CDR3 is TGTGCCAGCAGTGACGGGACAGGGGGCGCAGATACGCAGTATTTT. Its protein is CASSDGTGGADTQYF.

As DNA, the CDR3 is TGCAGTGCTAGGAGAACCGGGGAGCTGTTTTTT. This gives the protein CSARRTGELFF. The rearrangement links TRBV20-1 to TRBJ2-2; no clear D. Trimming left V 3 bases short and J 5 bases short, with 4 bases between. CDR3 length equals 11 residues. From germline, CDR1 is DFQATT and CDR2 SNEGSKA (reference sequence).

The chain combines TRBV7-3 with TRBJ2-2, with TRBD2 identical over 9 bases. This CDR3 has 20 amino acids. J was trimmed by 4 bases and V by 3 bases; bases with no gene match: 18. Germline CDR1 reads SGHTA; CDR2 reads FQGTGA. CDR3 coding DNA: TGTGCCAGCAGCTTTGTTCTCGGGCTAGCGGGGACGTCCGGCACCGGGGAGCTGTTTTTT. It specifies CASSFVLGLAGTSGTGELFF.

The rearrangement links TRBV29-1 to TRBJ2-1, with D possibly being TRBD1 (6 bases). V was cut by 0 bases and J by 2 bases, with 14 bases left in between. This CDR3 contains 16 residues. Germline CDR1 is SQVTM and CDR2 is ANQGSEA. The CDR3 is CSVEDRIYRAYNEQFF. CDR3 bases: TGCAGCGTTGAAGATCGCATCTACAGGGCCTACAATGAGCAGTTCTTC.

CDR3 nucleotide sequence: TGTGCCAGTCTGGACATACCAAGAAACACCATATATTTT. Translated, it gives CASLDIPRNTIYF. The chain combines TRBV28 with TRBJ1-3; a weak D match, TRBD1 (5 bases). Germline loops: CDR1 MDHEN, CDR2 SYDVKM. This CDR3 region has 13 residues. V was trimmed by 9 bases and J by 5 bases, leaving 14 bases between them.

This clone was recorded only once. CDR3 amino acids: CASSLAAGFWQYF. The CDR3 DNA reads as TGTGCCAGCAGCTTAGCTGCGGGGTTCTGGCAGTACTTC. The V call is TRBV7-2, the J call TRBJ2-7, with D possibly matching TRBD2 (6 bases). The CDR3 covers 13 residues. Germline values: CDR1 SGHTA, CDR2 FQGNSA. Trimming cost V 0 bases and J 9 bases, with 12 bases left between them.

The count of this clone is one. The genes are TRBV7-2 and TRBJ2-1; 9 bases line up with TRBD2. Germline lookup yields CDR1 SGHTA and CDR2 FQGNSA. The V and J ends lost 3 bases and 2 bases, in that order; junction bases with no gene match: 5. This CDR3 has 16 amino acids. The CDR3 DNA sequence: TGTGCCAGCAGCTTGACTAGCGGCTCGCCCTACAATGAGCAGTTCTTC. Translating gives CASSLTSGSPYNEQFF.

This chain uses TRBV19 with TRBJ1-1; D gene uncertain. Germline loops: CDR1 LNHDA, CDR2 SQIVND (reference sequence). This CDR3 contains 12 residues. Trimming removed 5 bases from V and 0 bases from J, with 4 bases in between. The CDR3, as DNA: TGTGCCAGTAGTCTCATGAACACTGAAGCTTTCTTT. Translation gives CASSLMNTEAFF.

The gene calls are TRBV6-1 and TRBJ2-7, with D maybe TRBD1 (6 bases). The germline gives CDR1 MNHNS, CDR2 SASEGT. Between the trimmed V and J ends, which lost 4 bases and 2 bases, there was a span of 12 bases. This CDR3 is 14 amino acids long. The CDR3 sequence: CASSGGQSPYEQYF. The DNA for the CDR3 is TGTGCCAGCAGTGGAGGACAGAGCCCCTACGAGCAGTACTTC.

In its sample, this clone was seen a few times. The chain combines TRBV6-6 with TRBJ1-1; a possible D gene is TRBD1 (5 bases). Germline V gene data show CDR1 as MNHNY and CDR2 as SVGAGI (reference sequence). The length of the CDR3 is 15 residues. Trimming removed 6 bases from V and 1 base from J, with 15 bases in between. As DNA, the CDR3 is TGTGCCAGCAGGCCCCGGGGCTTACCGAACACTGAAGCTTTCTTT. Translation gives CASRPRGLPNTEAFF.

The CDR3 reads CASSPGLAGGEQYF. In DNA, the CDR3 is TGTGCCAGCAGCCCCGGACTAGCGGGAGGTGAGCAGTACTTC. The chain combines TRBV5-4 with TRBJ2-7; TRBD2 matches 14 bases. This CDR3 comprises 14 residues. Germline CDR1 reads SGHNT; CDR2 reads YYREEE (reference sequence). V was clipped by 4 bases and J by 7 bases; unmatched bases: 4.

The gene calls are TRBV30 and TRBJ1-1; D unresolved. Germline V CDR1 and CDR2: GTSNPN, SVGIG (reference sequence). V was clipped by 8 bases and J by 0 bases, with 13 bases between them. The CDR3 totals 13 residues. Written as DNA, the CDR3 is TGTGCCGTGGATAAGGGAATGAACACTGAAGCTTTCTTT. Amino acid sequence: CAVDKGMNTEAFF. Full variable domain (missing parts from reference TRBV30 and TRBJ1-1): SQTIHQWPATLVQPVGSPLSLECTVEGTSNPNLYWYRQAAGRGLQLLFYSVGIGQISSEVPQNLSASRPQDRQFILSSKKLLLSDSGFYLCAVDKGMNTEAFFGQGTRLTVV.

This clone has just a few counts. This rearrangement joins TRBV2 to TRBJ1-2; the D is unclear. Deletions cut 7 bases from V and 6 bases from J, with 18 bases between. The CDR3 extends over 14 amino acids. CDR1 is SNHLY, CDR2 FYNNEI, per germline. The CDR3, as DNA: TGTGCCAGCACGTGGAGGAGGATCGTGGATGGCTACACCTTC. Translation: CASTWRRIVDGYTF.

A single count supports this clone. The chain is built from TRBV6-5 and TRBJ2-7; D uncertain. V lost 0 bases, J lost 2 bases, and 8 bases lay in between. The CDR3 runs 14 residues. Per germline, CDR1 MNHEY and CDR2 SVGAGI. CDR3 in amino acids: CASSYSESAYEQYF. For the CDR3, the DNA is TGTGCCAGCAGTTACTCGGAATCCGCCTACGAGCAGTACTTC.

The chain is built from TRBV10-3 and TRBJ1-1, with unresolved D. The V end lost 8 bases, the J end lost 1 base, and 11 bases lay between the germline ends. This CDR3 comprises 13 residues. The germline gives CDR1 ENHRY, CDR2 SYGVKD. The CDR3 loop reads CAIVRAGNTEAFF. CDR3 nucleotides: TGTGCCATCGTACGGGCAGGGAACACTGAAGCTTTCTTT.